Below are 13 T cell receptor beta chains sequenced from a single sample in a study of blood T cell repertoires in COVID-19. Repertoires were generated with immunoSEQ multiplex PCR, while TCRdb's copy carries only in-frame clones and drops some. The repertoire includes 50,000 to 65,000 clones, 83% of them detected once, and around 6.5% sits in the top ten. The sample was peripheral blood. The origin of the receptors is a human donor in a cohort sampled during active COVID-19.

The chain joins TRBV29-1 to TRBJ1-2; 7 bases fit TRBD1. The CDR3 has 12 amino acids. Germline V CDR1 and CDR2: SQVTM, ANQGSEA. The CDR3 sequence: CSVGQHLGGYTF. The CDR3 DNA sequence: TGCAGTGTGGGACAGCATCTAGGGGGCTACACCTTC.

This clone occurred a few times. The CDR3 loop is CASSLVGLAGGAYNEQFF. The DNA of the CDR3 is TGTGCCAGCAGCTTAGTAGGGCTAGCGGGAGGCGCCTACAATGAGCAGTTCTTC. V gene TRBV7-6 combines with J gene TRBJ2-1; 11 nucleotides line up with TRBD2. In germline, CDR1 is SGHVS, CDR2 FNYEAQ. V lost 1 base and J lost 2; bases outside the gene matches: 7. This CDR3 spans 18 amino acids.

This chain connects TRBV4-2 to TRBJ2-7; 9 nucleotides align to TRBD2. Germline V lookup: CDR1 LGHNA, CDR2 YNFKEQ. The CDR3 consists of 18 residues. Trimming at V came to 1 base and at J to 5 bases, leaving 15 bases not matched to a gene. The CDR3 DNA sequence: TGTGCCAGCAGCCAAGGTCCGGCTCGGGGCGGGGGGGCCCACGAGCAGTACTTC. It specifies CASSQGPARGGGAHEQYF.

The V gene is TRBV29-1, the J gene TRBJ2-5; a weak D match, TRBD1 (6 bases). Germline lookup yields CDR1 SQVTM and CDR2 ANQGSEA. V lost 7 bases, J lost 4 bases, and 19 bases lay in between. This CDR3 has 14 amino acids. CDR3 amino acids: CSGTDPWGRETQYF. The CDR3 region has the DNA TGCAGCGGTACTGACCCCTGGGGGCGAGAGACCCAGTACTTC. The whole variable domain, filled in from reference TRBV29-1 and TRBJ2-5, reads SAVISQKPSRDICQRGTSLTIQCQVDSQVTMMFWYRQQPGQSLTLIATANQGSEATYESGFVIDKFPISRPNLTFSTLTVSNMSPEDSSIYLCSGTDPWGRETQYFGPGTRLLVL.

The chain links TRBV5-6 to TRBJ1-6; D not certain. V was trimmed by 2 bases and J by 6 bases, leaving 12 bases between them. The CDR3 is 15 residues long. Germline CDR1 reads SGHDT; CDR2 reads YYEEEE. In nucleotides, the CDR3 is TGTGCCAGCAGCTTACTCGAAATGATTAATTCACCCCTCCACTTT. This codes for CASSLLEMINSPLHF.

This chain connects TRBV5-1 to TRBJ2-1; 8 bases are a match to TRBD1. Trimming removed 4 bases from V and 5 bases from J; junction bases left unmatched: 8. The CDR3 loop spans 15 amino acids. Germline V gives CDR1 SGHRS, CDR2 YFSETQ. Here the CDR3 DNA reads TGCGCCAGCAGCCCCGGCACAGGGGGTGACAATGAGCAGTTCTTC. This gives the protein CASSPGTGGDNEQFF.

The CDR3 sequence: CASSPGGGQDTQYF. The DNA of the CDR3 is TGTGCCAGCAGCCCTGGCGGGGGGCAGGATACGCAGTATTTT. The chain has TRBV5-6 and TRBJ2-3; 8 bases align to TRBD2. Germline V gives CDR1 SGHDT, CDR2 YYEEEE. The trim removed 4 bases at V and 6 bases at J, leaving 7 bases unmatched. The CDR3 extends over 14 amino acids.

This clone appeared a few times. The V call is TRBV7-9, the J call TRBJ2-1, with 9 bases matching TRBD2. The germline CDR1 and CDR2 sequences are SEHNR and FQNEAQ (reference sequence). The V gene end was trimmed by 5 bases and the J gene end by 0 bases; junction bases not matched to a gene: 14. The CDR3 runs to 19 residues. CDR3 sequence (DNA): TGTGCCAGCAGCCTTGGGAAGCGGGGGGCCCAAAGCTCCTACAATGAGCAGTTCTTC. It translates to CASSLGKRGAQSSYNEQFF.

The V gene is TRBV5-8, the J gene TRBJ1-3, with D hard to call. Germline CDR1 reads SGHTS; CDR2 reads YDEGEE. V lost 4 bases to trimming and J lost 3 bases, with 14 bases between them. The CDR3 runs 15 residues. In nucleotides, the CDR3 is TGTGCCAGCAGCCCCACCTACGGGGTTGGAAACACCATATATTTT. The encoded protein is CASSPTYGVGNTIYF.

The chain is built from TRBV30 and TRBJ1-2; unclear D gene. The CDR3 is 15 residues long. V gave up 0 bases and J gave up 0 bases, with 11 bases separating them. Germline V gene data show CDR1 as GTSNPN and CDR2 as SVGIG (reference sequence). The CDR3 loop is CAWSVAGPTNYGYTF. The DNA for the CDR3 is TGTGCCTGGAGTGTGGCAGGCCCCACTAACTATGGCTACACCTTC.

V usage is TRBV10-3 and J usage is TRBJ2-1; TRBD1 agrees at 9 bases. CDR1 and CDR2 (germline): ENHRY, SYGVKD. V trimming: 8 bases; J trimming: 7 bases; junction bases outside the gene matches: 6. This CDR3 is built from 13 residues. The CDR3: CAIAPGQGNEQFF. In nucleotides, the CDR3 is TGTGCCATCGCCCCGGGACAGGGTAATGAGCAGTTCTTC.

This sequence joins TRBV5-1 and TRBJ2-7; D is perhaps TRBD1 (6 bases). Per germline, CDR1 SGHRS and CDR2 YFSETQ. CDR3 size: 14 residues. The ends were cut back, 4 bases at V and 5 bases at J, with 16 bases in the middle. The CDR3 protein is CASSPRTESHEQYF. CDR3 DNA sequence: TGCGCCAGCAGCCCTCGGACAGAATCGCACGAGCAGTACTTC. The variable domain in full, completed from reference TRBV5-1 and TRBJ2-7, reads KAGVTQTPRYLIKTRGQQVTLSCSPISGHRSVSWYQQTPGQGLQFLFEYFSETQRNKGNFPGRFSGRQFSNSRSEMNVSTLELGDSALYLCASSPRTESHEQYFGPGTRLTVT.

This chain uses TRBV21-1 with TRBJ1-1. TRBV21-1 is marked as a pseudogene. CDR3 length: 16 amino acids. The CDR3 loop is CAVPAFGGIVQGEAFF. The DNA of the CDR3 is TGTGCCGTCCCCGCCTTCGGGGGGATCGTACAGGGTGAAGCTTTCTTT.